A single sample gave rise to the 13 T cell receptor beta chains below, sequenced in a study of response to subunit inactivated influenza vaccine. TCRdb redid the calling of the RT-PCR reads with MiXCR, one entry per CDR3 protein. The profile covers more than 150,000 distinct CDR3 sequences, with about a tenth appearing a single time and approximately 11% taken by the ten largest. This specimen was non-naive T cells sorted from PBMCs, taken on the day of vaccination. These receptors came from a man between 45 and 60 years old who received an inactivated influenza vaccine.

This clonotype came up a few times. The V gene is TRBV10-3, the J gene TRBJ2-1; the match to TRBD2 covers 10 bases. Germline CDR1 reads ENHRY; CDR2 reads SYGVKD. The CDR3 is 16 amino acids. Trimming cost V 0 bases and J 4 bases; bases outside gene matches: 3. The CDR3 region has the DNA TGTGCCATCAGTGAGTCTTCACTAGCGGGGTACAATGAGCAGTTCTTC. Translating it yields CAISESSLAGYNEQFF.

This clonotype was detected a few times. The chain combines TRBV7-9 with TRBJ2-1; 7 nucleotides agree with TRBD2. This CDR3 region has 13 residues. Germline V gives CDR1 SEHNR, CDR2 FQNEAQ (reference sequence). V was clipped by 3 bases and J by 9 bases; unmatched bases: 5. The CDR3 here is CASSLGGLVEQFF. DNA for the CDR3: TGTGCCAGCAGCTTGGGGGGGTTGGTTGAGCAGTTCTTC.

The sample holds many counts of this clonotype. This chain links TRBV7-2 with TRBJ2-7; the match to TRBD2 covers 10 bases. The ends lost 5 bases at V and 7 bases at J; junction bases unmatched: 8. Germline CDR1 and CDR2: SGHTA and FQGNSA. This CDR3 spans 14 amino acids. CDR3 loop: CASSAIAGGEEQYF. In DNA, the CDR3 is TGTGCCAGCAGCGCAATAGCGGGAGGTGAAGAGCAGTACTTC.

This clonotype was counted at least ten times. The chain recombines TRBV5-1 with TRBJ2-7; TRBD1 matches 9 bases. Trimming removed 4 bases from V and 6 bases from J; junction bases left unmatched: 8. The CDR3 has 14 amino acids. Germline V gives CDR1 SGHRS, CDR2 YFSETQ. The DNA of the CDR3 is TGCGCCAGCAGCCTGGGACAGGGATCTTTCGAGCAGTACTTC. It translates to CASSLGQGSFEQYF.

This clonotype appeared many times. The rearrangement links TRBV12-3 or TRBV12-4 to TRBJ1-1; 7 nucleotides match TRBD1. This CDR3 spans 16 amino acids. V shed 4 bases and J 4 bases; nucleotides not matched to a gene: 12. The CDR3 DNA reads TGTGCCAGCAGTTCGGCCAGGGGGGGAGTTGGCACTGAAGCTTTCTTT. Protein sequence: CASSSARGGVGTEAFF.

This clonotype showed up many times. The J gene is TRBJ2-1, the V gene TRBV27; D not certain. There are 13 residues in the CDR3. Germline V gene sequence: CDR1 MNHEY, CDR2 SMNVEV (reference sequence). V dropped 3 bases and J dropped 5 bases, with 8 bases sitting between them. The CDR3 coding sequence is TGTGCCAGCAGTTTTCGCCACCACAATGAGCAGTTCTTC. Translation: CASSFRHHNEQFF.

This clonotype appeared many times. V gene TRBV5-6 combines with J gene TRBJ2-2; the D gene is possibly TRBD2 (6 bases). V was pared by 4 bases and J by 10 bases, with 11 bases between. CDR3 length: 12 amino acids. Looked up from germline, CDR1 is SGHDT and CDR2 is YYEEEE. The CDR3 coding sequence is TGTGCCAGCAGCGTCGGGACTCCGGAGCTGTTTTTT. It is translated as CASSVGTPELFF.

The rearrangement uses TRBV27 and TRBJ1-1; possible D gene TRBD1, 5 bases. The CDR3 is 14 amino acids. V shed 6 bases and J shed 3 bases, with 14 bases lying between them. Germline-derived CDR1 and CDR2 are MNHEY and SMNVEV (reference sequence). The CDR3 sequence is CASSLLAGYTEAFF. The CDR3 coding sequence is TGTGCCAGCAGCCTACTCGCAGGGTACACTGAAGCTTTCTTT.

V gene TRBV20-1 combines with J gene TRBJ2-1; a weak D match, TRBD2 (5 bases). The V and J ends lost 0 bases and 8 bases respectively, with 8 bases between them. Per the germline V gene, CDR1 is DFQATT and CDR2 is SNEGSKA (reference sequence). The CDR3 consists of 12 residues. The CDR3 DNA reads TGCAGTGCTAGAGAAGACTATTATGAGCAGTTCTTC. This gives the protein CSAREDYYEQFF.

The chain has TRBV20-1 and TRBJ2-7; D might be TRBD1 or TRBD2, each matching 5 bases. V lost 3 bases and J 5 bases, leaving 14 bases between the germline ends. The CDR3 loop spans 13 amino acids. The germline V gene has CDR1 DFQATT and CDR2 SNEGSKA (reference sequence). Here the CDR3 reads CSASGGPSDEQYF. In nucleotides, the CDR3 is TGCAGTGCTAGTGGGGGACCATCGGACGAGCAGTACTTC.

This clonotype came up a few times. The gene calls are TRBV9 and TRBJ2-7; possibly TRBD1 or TRBD2 for D (5 bases each). The CDR3 has 17 amino acids. Between the trimmed V and J ends, which lost 5 bases and 0 bases, there was a span of 21 bases. The germline gives CDR1 SGDLS, CDR2 YYNGEE. This CDR3 reads CASSPRVGTASSYEQYF. Written as DNA, the CDR3 is TGTGCCAGCAGTCCCCGTGTCGGGACGGCAAGCTCCTACGAGCAGTACTTC.

This clonotype showed up just a few times. V and J are TRBV7-2 and TRBJ1-2; D might be TRBD1 (5 bases). Germline lookup yields CDR1 SGHTA and CDR2 FQGNSA. This CDR3 spans 12 amino acids. CDR3 bases: TGTGCACTGGAGGGGCCTCTCTATGGCTACACCTTC. Encoded protein: CALEGPLYGYTF.

This clonotype was found many times. The chain couples TRBV7-2 to TRBJ2-5, with D perhaps given as TRBD1 or TRBD2 (5 bases each). V dropped 5 bases and J dropped 1 base, with 20 bases sitting between them. The CDR3 contains 17 residues. Germline lookup yields CDR1 SGHTA and CDR2 FQGNSA. For the CDR3, the DNA is TGTGCCAGCAGCCCTAGAGGGGAGACATATTTCCAAGAGACCCAGTACTTC. Translation gives CASSPRGETYFQETQYF.